Sequencing of this TCR beta chain was carried out in a study of T cell responses to AZD1222 COVID-19 vaccine. Study-level findings and limits: There were vaccine-associated CD4 TCRs across spike, dominant at 160-218 and 743-854. Of the AZD1222 recipients, only 5 or 6 were seropositive at baseline.

This CDR3 has 13 residues. The germline V gene has CDR1 SGHTA and CDR2 FQGTGA. Trimming cost V 5 bases and J 4 bases, with 11 bases left between them. On this clone itself: Its matching antigen is unknown.

Repertoires were generated with immunoSEQ multiplex PCR, while TCRdb's copy carries only in-frame clones and drops some. The profile shows 140,000 or so clones, 93% of them singletons. The chain couples TRBV7-3 to TRBJ1-1; tentatively, D is TRBD1 (6 bases). The source of this sequence is an adult who had recovered from COVID-19. This specimen was peripheral blood, taken after recovery from COVID-19. In nucleotides, the CDR3 is TGTGCCAGCAGCGCAGGGGTGGGCACTGAAGCTTTCTTT. Protein: CASSAGVGTEAFF.